This TCR beta chain is drawn from a study of cytomegalovirus exposure and HLA in healthy donors. Study observations and caveats: In a later analysis, most CMV-associated TCR beta chains appeared HLA-restricted. Solely CMV serostatus was available to characterize immune exposure.

PCR primers comprised 60 Vbeta and 13 Jbeta primers. Repertoires were generated with immunoSEQ multiplex PCR, while TCRdb's copy carries only in-frame clones and drops some. The sample yields 150,000 to 200,000 clones, roughly 82% seen once. This clone has just a few counts. As yet, its antigen is unknown. The TCR originated in a man in his forties in good health and CMV-seronegative. The specimen was PBMCs.

CDR3 sequence reads: CASSLLDMRGYTF. The CDR3 nucleotides are TGTGCCAGCAGCTTGCTGGACATGAGAGGCTACACCTTC. This chain connects TRBV5-4 to TRBJ1-2, with a tentative D call TRBD1 (5 bases). Germline V lookup: CDR1 SGHNT, CDR2 YYREEE (reference sequence). This CDR3 contains 13 residues. V lost 1 base and J 8 bases, leaving 12 bases between the germline ends.